This T cell receptor (beta chain) is from a study of OX40 agonist ivuxolimab in advanced cancers. Study-level background: The patients received ivuxolimab by intravenous route every 2 weeks at 0.01 to 10 mg/kg. Males comprised around 78% of the group, whose mean age was approximately 60 years (range about 20 to 90).

Germline-derived CDR1 and CDR2 are SGHDN and FVKESK. The V end lost 4 bases, the J end lost 7 bases, and 19 bases lay between the germline ends. The CDR3 is 16 amino acids. Study results and caveats: Compared with others, partial responders at 0.1-3.0 mg/kg displayed clonal expansion among the lowest. CD4+ and CD8+ blood T cells expanded clonally by week 6 at 0.1 to 3.0 mg/kg.

As regards this clone: Its antigen is unidentified.

Profiling relied on immunoSEQ multiplex PCR, and the TCRdb table lists in-frame clones only, not all of them. Found here are around 89,000 clones, roughly 90% of them singletons; the top ten hold 0.71%. J is TRBJ2-2 and V is TRBV14, with D perhaps matching TRBD2 (5 bases). This receptor was identified in an adult with an advanced solid tumor such as melanoma, head and neck, liver or kidney cancer. The specimen comprised CD4+ or CD8+ T cells sorted from blood, sampled in a trial of the OX40 agonist ivuxolimab. Written as DNA, the CDR3 is TGTGCCAGCAGCCCAACCGGGAACTGGGTTAACGGGGAGCTGTTTTTT. This sequence encodes CASSPTGNWVNGELFF.